One sample yielded the 22 T cell receptor beta chains listed below, sequenced in a study of regulatory T cells in long-lasting Graves disease. Researchers made TCR beta libraries by using iRepertoire HTBI primers and running Arm-PCR on CDR3 regions. TCRdb processed the multiplex PCR reads anew with MiXCR; each CDR3 protein has one entry. Of fewer than 400,000 distinct CDR3 sequences detected, 20% to 25% appear once; the ten largest clones hold about a fifth. Regarding time point: persistent/refractory GD, antithyroid drugs over 5 years with positive TRAb. Extracted RNA from PBMCs served as the source of the TCR library. Sample: peripheral blood mononuclear cells (PBMCs), taken when the disease was refractory, from a patient treated with antithyroid drugs. These receptors were obtained from a female donor with Graves disease.

This clonotype has just a few counts. V usage is TRBV6-2 or TRBV6-3 and J usage is TRBJ2-5; TRBD1 aligns across 8 bases. V shed 8 bases and J 3 bases; nucleotides not matched to a gene: 17. In germline, CDR1 is MNHEY, CDR2 SVGEGT. The CDR3 spans 17 residues. The CDR3: CASGPYWDRTIEETQYF. In DNA form, the CDR3 reads TGTGCCAGCGGACCATATTGGGACAGGACAATAGAAGAGACCCAGTACTTC.

This clonotype was seen a few times. This chain connects TRBV19 to TRBJ1-5; possibly TRBD1 for D (6 bases). This CDR3 has 14 residues. V shed 7 bases and J shed 0 bases, with 10 bases lying between them. CDR1 is LNHDA and CDR2 is SQIVND in the germline V gene (reference sequence). CDR3 coding DNA: TGTGCCAGTAAGAAAGGGGGTAGCAATCAGCCCCAGCATTTT. Protein product: CASKKGGSNQPQHF.

The chain recombines TRBV27 with TRBJ2-2; 7 bases agree with TRBD1. The CDR3 sequence is 16 residues long. Germline V CDR1 and CDR2: MNHEY, SMNVEV (reference sequence). V lost 4 bases to trimming and J lost 0 bases; unmatched junction nucleotides: 5. The CDR3 here is CASSSIGGPNTGELFF. The DNA of the CDR3 is TGTGCCAGCAGTTCAATAGGGGGCCCGAACACCGGGGAGCTGTTTTTT.

The chain employs TRBV29-1 and TRBJ1-5, with 8 bases aligning to TRBD1. Germline V lookup: CDR1 SQVTM, CDR2 ANQGSEA. This CDR3 has 12 amino acids. J gave up 6 bases and V 6 bases, and 4 bases lay outside the gene matches. The CDR3 bases are TGCAGCGTCTCAGGGGGCGGTCAGCCCCAGCATTTT. Translating gives CSVSGGGQPQHF.

A few counts support this clonotype. V is TRBV6-1 and J is TRBJ2-7; 8 bases align to TRBD1. The CDR3 extends over 13 amino acids. CDR1 and CDR2 from the germline V gene are MNHNS and SASEGT. The V segment lost 7 bases and the J segment 0 bases; nucleotides outside the gene matches: 2. The CDR3 nucleotides read TGTGCCAGCACGACAGGGGTCTCCTACGAGCAGTACTTC. This encodes CASTTGVSYEQYF.

The table lists this clonotype with many counts. This chain joins TRBV6-1 and TRBJ1-1; TRBD1 aligns across 7 bases. In germline, CDR1 is MNHNS, CDR2 SASEGT. Trimming cost V 6 bases and J 2 bases; bases outside gene matches: 12. The CDR3 totals 16 residues. The chain's CDR3 is CASRQGQRYLNTEAFF. The DNA for the CDR3 is TGTGCCAGCAGGCAGGGACAGCGCTACCTTAACACTGAAGCTTTCTTT.

This clonotype was observed many times. This chain connects TRBV28 to TRBJ1-2; maybe TRBD1 (5 bases). CDR3 length equals 13 residues. V was pared by 8 bases and J by 6 bases, with 16 bases between. Germline CDR1 and CDR2: MDHEN and SYDVKM. CDR3 protein: CASARSGGDGYTF. The CDR3 nucleotides are TGTGCCAGCGCCCGATCGGGGGGAGATGGCTACACCTTC.

The V gene is TRBV25-1, the J gene TRBJ1-1, with D perhaps matching TRBD1 (5 bases). CDR1 is MGHDK, CDR2 SYGVNS, per germline. The CDR3 extends over 13 amino acids. V was clipped by 6 bases and J by 4 bases, with 12 bases between them. The CDR3 region is CASRAGGGTEAFF. In DNA form, the CDR3 reads TGTGCCAGCAGAGCTGGGGGGGGCACTGAAGCTTTCTTT.

The chain employs TRBV14 and TRBJ2-7; perhaps TRBD2 as D (6 bases). This CDR3 contains 17 residues. The V gene lost 3 bases and the J gene lost 3 bases, with 21 bases spanning the gap. Germline CDR1 and CDR2: SGHDN and FVKESK. CDR3 sequence: CASSHYKRATGLYEQYF. In nucleotides, the CDR3 is TGTGCCAGCAGCCACTACAAGCGGGCCACCGGTCTCTACGAGCAGTACTTC.

This clonotype was observed many times. The rearrangement links TRBV28 to TRBJ1-2, with 7 positions matching TRBD1. The CDR3 has 16 amino acids. The germline V gene encodes CDR1 MDHEN and CDR2 SYDVKM. With 5 bases clipped from V and 4 bases from J, the junction kept 13 bases outside the gene matches. The CDR3: CASSPEGGSSSYGYTF. CDR3 sequence (DNA): TGTGCCAGCAGTCCCGAAGGGGGCTCTTCGAGCTATGGCTACACCTTC.

In its sample, this clonotype was seen a few times. V is TRBV9 and J is TRBJ2-5; tentatively, D is TRBD2 (5 bases). This CDR3 comprises 17 residues. The germline CDR1 and CDR2 sequences are SGDLS and YYNGEE. The V gene lost 4 bases and the J gene lost 3 bases, with 22 bases spanning the gap. CDR3 in DNA: TGTGCCAGCAGCATGAGCGGCAGCCTGATGGCCAAAGAGACCCAGTACTTC. The encoded protein is CASSMSGSLMAKETQYF.

This clonotype was detected ten times or more. This chain connects TRBV2 to TRBJ2-3; 8 bases map to TRBD2. The J segment lost 6 bases and the V segment lost 7 bases, leaving 15 bases of the junction unmatched. Germline CDR1 SNHLY, CDR2 FYNNEI. The CDR3 runs to 16 residues. The CDR3 bases are TGTGCCAGCACTAAGGGTCTAGCGGGTAGAACTGATACGCAGTATTTT. This encodes CASTKGLAGRTDTQYF.

This clonotype was seen a handful of times. The chain links TRBV30 to TRBJ2-7, with TRBD1 matching over 8 bases. Losses at the gene ends were 2 bases for V and 2 bases for J; bases not matched to a gene: 11. The length of the CDR3 is 16 residues. In germline, CDR1 is GTSNPN, CDR2 SVGIG (reference sequence). CDR3 bases: TGTGCCTGGAGTCCAACCGGGACAGGCAACCCCTACGAGCAGTACTTC. Translated, it gives CAWSPTGTGNPYEQYF.

This sequence joins TRBV20-1 and TRBJ1-1, with TRBD1 matching 8 bases. This CDR3 has 14 residues. Trimming cost V 5 bases and J 10 bases; bases outside gene matches: 15. CDR1 and CDR2 from the germline V gene are DFQATT and SNEGSKA (reference sequence). The CDR3: CSAPDRGKSYGAFF. The DNA for the CDR3 is TGCAGTGCTCCTGACAGGGGAAAATCGTACGGAGCTTTCTTT.

There are many counts of this clonotype. Compared with germline, one end of the junction differs, possibly owing to a read error. This chain uses TRBV5-1 with TRBJ1-1, with no clear D. Germline CDR1 reads SGHRS; CDR2 reads YFSETQ. This CDR3 has 13 residues. As DNA, the CDR3 is TGTGCCAGCAGCTTAAGCGCAAACACTGAAGCTTTCTTT. It translates to CASSLSANTEAFF.

This clonotype was recorded many times. This rearrangement joins TRBV6-2 or TRBV6-3 to TRBJ2-6; 9 bases align to TRBD2. The CDR3 is 16 amino acids. CDR1 and CDR2 (germline): MNHEY, SVGEGT. V was clipped by 6 bases and J by 0 bases; unmatched bases: 3. CDR3 residues: CASRRGGASGANVLTF. Here the CDR3 DNA reads TGTGCCAGCAGGCGGGGGGGGGCCTCTGGGGCCAACGTCCTGACTTTC.

This clonotype was observed a few times. The chain employs TRBV7-9 and TRBJ2-7, with D possibly TRBD2 on 6 matching bases. The CDR3 covers 15 residues. Trimming left V 2 bases short and J 0 bases short, with 11 bases between. Per the germline V gene, CDR1 is SEHNR and CDR2 is FQNEAQ (reference sequence). The CDR3 loop reads CASSLSGPSSYEQYF. The CDR3 coding sequence is TGTGCCAGCAGCTTAAGCGGGCCGAGCTCCTACGAGCAGTACTTC.

This clonotype appeared many times. The rearrangement uses TRBV7-2 and TRBJ2-5; 11 bases fit TRBD2. This CDR3 has 16 residues. Trimming cost V 4 bases and J 4 bases; bases outside gene matches: 8. Germline CDR1 SGHTA, CDR2 FQGNSA. This CDR3 is CASSSTRLAGGETQYF. CDR3 nucleotide sequence: TGTGCCAGCAGCTCCACCAGGCTAGCGGGAGGAGAGACCCAGTACTTC.

V gene TRBV10-1 combines with J gene TRBJ2-2, with D perhaps TRBD1 or TRBD2 (7 bases each). Trimming left V 4 bases short and J 7 bases short, with 22 bases between. The germline V gene encodes CDR1 WNHNN and CDR2 SYGVQD (reference sequence). The CDR3 sequence is 17 residues long. CDR3 loop: CASSGPPGGGEVGELFF. CDR3 coding DNA: TGCGCCAGCAGTGGCCCCCCAGGGGGGGGAGAGGTCGGGGAGCTGTTTTTT.

This clonotype was observed many times. This rearrangement joins TRBV20-1 to TRBJ1-5; weak D call: TRBD1 (6 bases). Germline V CDR1 and CDR2: DFQATT, SNEGSKA (reference sequence). Between the trimmed V and J ends, which lost 3 bases and 3 bases, there was a span of 18 bases. CDR3 size: 16 residues. Written as DNA, the CDR3 is TGCAGTGCTAGGGGACATGCCGGACTAATCAATCAGCCCCAGCATTTT. Its protein is CSARGHAGLINQPQHF.

There are many counts of this clonotype. The V gene is TRBV7-2, the J gene TRBJ1-2; tentative D call: TRBD1 (6 bases). The CDR3 runs 12 residues. The V end lost 5 bases, the J end lost 11 bases, and 15 bases lay between the germline ends. The V gene's germline CDR1 is SGHTA and CDR2 FQGNSA. The CDR3 spells CASSQDRFEYTF. The CDR3 DNA follows: TGTGCCAGCAGCCAGGACAGATTCGAGTACACCTTC.

This chain connects TRBV5-1 to TRBJ2-2; the D gene is possibly TRBD2 (5 bases). V was trimmed by 0 bases and J by 0 bases, leaving 9 bases between them. The CDR3 is 16 amino acids. Germline loops: CDR1 SGHRS, CDR2 YFSETQ. CDR3 in amino acids: CASSLDGAANTGELFF. CDR3 nucleotides: TGCGCCAGCAGCTTGGATGGAGCGGCGAACACCGGGGAGCTGTTTTTT.